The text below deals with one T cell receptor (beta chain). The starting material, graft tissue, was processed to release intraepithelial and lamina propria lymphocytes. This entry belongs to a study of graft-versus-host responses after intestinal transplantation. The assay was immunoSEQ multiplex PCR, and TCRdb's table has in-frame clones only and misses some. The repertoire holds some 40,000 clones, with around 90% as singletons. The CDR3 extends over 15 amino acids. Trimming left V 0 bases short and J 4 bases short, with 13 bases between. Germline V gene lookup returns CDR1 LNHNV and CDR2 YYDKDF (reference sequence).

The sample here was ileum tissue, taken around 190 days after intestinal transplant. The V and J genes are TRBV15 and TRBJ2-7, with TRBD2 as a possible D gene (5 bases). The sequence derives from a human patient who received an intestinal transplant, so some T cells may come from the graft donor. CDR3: CATSRDREGRYEQYF. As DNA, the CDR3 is TGTGCCACCAGCAGAGACCGGGAAGGAAGGTACGAGCAGTACTTC.